This is a list of T cell receptor beta chains from one sample in a study of control samples from healthy donors and cancer patients. Data came from immunoSEQ multiplex PCR; TCRdb stores just in-frame clones and leaves some out. Altogether under 200,000 clones are present, around 95% being singletons, with the ten largest covering 8.5%. Input material: blood. Source of these receptors: a middle-aged woman in good health. CDR3s include the opening cysteine and the closing phenylalanine or tryptophan. The order of the fields is V gene, J gene, D gene, clone size, CDR3 protein, CDR3 DNA. D genes are given only for firm matches. Size values are once, few and many counts, or a class for expanded clones, and some rows have none.

>TRBV19|TRBJ1-1|NA|NA
CASSIGGGHNTEAFF
TGTGCCAGTAGTATAGGAGGAGGCCATAACACTGAAGCTTTCTTT
>TRBV6-5|TRBJ2-3|NA|NA
CASSRSDRSDTQYF
TGTGCCAGCAGCCGCTCCGACAGAAGTGATACGCAGTATTTT
>TRBV18|TRBJ2-7|TRBD2|once
CASSTGTSGLYEQYF
TGTGCCAGCTCGACCGGGACTAGCGGCCTCTACGAGCAGTACTTC
>TRBV7-2|TRBJ2-5|NA|NA
CASSLQVWETQYF
TGTGCCAGCAGCTTGCAGGTCTGGGAGACCCAGTACTTC
>TRBV5-8|TRBJ2-3|NA|NA
CASSTGIAGVGTDTQYF
TGTGCCAGCAGCACGGGCATTGCGGGTGTGGGCACAGATACGCAGTATTTT
>TRBV5-1|TRBJ2-3|TRBD2|NA
CASSLAYRLAGSTDTQYF
TGCGCCAGCAGCTTGGCCTATCGTCTAGCGGGTAGCACAGATACGCAGTATTTT
>TRBV7-6|TRBJ1-5|NA|NA
CASSLGPGSNQPQHF
TGTGCCAGCAGCTTAGGGCCGGGTAGCAATCAGCCCCAGCATTTT
>TRBV16|TRBJ1-5|NA|NA
CASSHTGDQPQHF
TGTGCCAGCAGCCATACCGGGGATCAGCCCCAGCATTTT
>TRBV18|TRBJ2-7|NA|NA
CASSPRRIQGHSYEQYF
TGTGCCAGCTCACCACGAAGAATCCAGGGTCACTCCTACGAGCAGTACTTC
>TRBV19|TRBJ2-2|TRBD2|once
CASSMPRTGTRHGELFF
TGTGCCAGTAGTATGCCCCGTACCGGGACTAGGCACGGGGAGCTGTTTTTT
>TRBV6-5|TRBJ1-2|NA|NA
CASSPRGSNYGYTF
TGTGCCAGCAGTCCGCGGGGTTCTAACTATGGCTACACCTTC
>TRBV4-3|TRBJ2-1|NA|once
CASSQGLGVPNEQFF
TGCGCCAGCAGCCAAGGCCTCGGGGTACCGAATGAGCAGTTCTTC
>TRBV5-6|TRBJ2-1|TRBD2|NA
CASSFGREGRNEQFF
TGTGCCAGCAGCTTTGGGCGGGAGGGCCGGAATGAGCAGTTCTTC
>TRBV7-7|TRBJ2-2|NA|NA
CASSLVQNTGELFF
TGTGCCAGCAGCTTGGTACAGAACACCGGGGAGCTGTTTTTT
>TRBV3-1/TRBV3-2|TRBJ2-1|TRBD2|NA
CASSHLAEGREQFF
TGTGCCAGCAGCCACCTAGCGGAGGGGAGGGAGCAGTTCTTC
>TRBV4-3|TRBJ1-1|NA|NA
CASSQGVDTTRVGTEAFF
TGCGCCAGCAGCCAAGGAGTGGACACTACCCGGGTGGGCACTGAAGCTTTCTTT
>TRBV18|TRBJ1-1|TRBD1|NA
CASSFDRVGTEAFF
TGTGCCAGCTCATTCGACAGGGTAGGCACTGAAGCTTTCTTT
>TRBV5-5|TRBJ1-1|NA|NA
CASSLSYEAFF
TGTGCCAGCAGCTTGTCCTATGAAGCTTTCTTT
>TRBV3-1/TRBV3-2|TRBJ2-6|TRBD1|NA
CASSRQGTGANVLTF
TGTGCCAGCAGCCGACAGGGCACAGGGGCCAACGTCCTGACTTTC
>TRBV5-4|TRBJ2-3|NA|NA
CASSPPLEDTQYF
TGTGCCAGCAGCCCCCCGTTGGAGGATACGCAGTATTTT
>TRBV30|TRBJ2-1|NA|NA
CAWSGGGIINEQFF
TGTGCCTGGAGTGGCGGAGGGATAATTAATGAGCAGTTCTTC
>TRBV14|TRBJ1-4|TRBD1|NA
CASSQEAGTGLKKLFF
TGTGCCAGCAGCCAAGAGGCCGGGACAGGGTTGAAAAAACTGTTTTTT
>TRBV6-2/TRBV6-3|TRBJ1-4|TRBD1|NA
CASSSLTGRGTNEKLFF
TGTGCCAGCAGTTCGTTGACAGGGAGAGGCACTAATGAAAAACTGTTTTTT
>TRBV6-2/TRBV6-3|TRBJ2-7|NA|NA
CASSNPFRDVYEQYF
TGTGCCAGCAGTAACCCATTCAGGGATGTCTACGAGCAGTACTTC
>TRBV7-8|TRBJ1-6|NA|NA
CASSLANSPLHF
TGTGCCAGCAGCTTAGCGAACTCACCCCTCCACTTT
>TRBV3-1/TRBV3-2|TRBJ1-2|NA|NA
CASSQVINYGYTF
TGTGCCAGCAGCCAAGTCATAAACTATGGCTACACCTTC
>TRBV19|TRBJ2-7|NA|once
CASSTDGAYEQYF
TGTGCCAGTAGTACCGACGGAGCCTACGAGCAGTACTTC
>TRBV3-1/TRBV3-2|TRBJ1-6|TRBD1|NA
CASSRGQGPDSPLHF
TGTGCCAGCAGCCGAGGACAGGGTCCAGATTCACCCCTCCACTTT
>TRBV4-1|TRBJ2-7|TRBD1|few
CASSLPGQGFDEQYF
TGCGCCAGCAGCTTACCGGGACAGGGATTCGACGAGCAGTACTTC
>TRBV6-1|TRBJ1-5|TRBD1|NA
CASSEVRQGLGPQHF
TGTGCCAGCAGTGAAGTTAGACAGGGGCTTGGGCCCCAGCATTTT
>TRBV5-8|TRBJ2-1|TRBD1|NA
CASSFGTGGMNEQFF
TGTGCCAGCAGCTTCGGGACAGGGGGTATGAATGAGCAGTTCTTC
>TRBV7-9|TRBJ2-5|TRBD2|NA
CAGTISGGAGETQYF
TGTGCCGGGACCATAAGCGGGGGGGCCGGTGAGACCCAGTACTTC
>TRBV3-1/TRBV3-2|TRBJ2-7|NA|NA
CASSQVGAGDEQYF
TGTGCCAGCAGCCAAGTGGGGGCCGGGGACGAGCAGTACTTC
>TRBV7-9|TRBJ2-1|TRBD2|NA
CASSSVREAGGLIREQFF
TGTGCCAGCAGCTCCGTCCGGGAAGCGGGGGGGCTGATACGTGAGCAGTTCTTC
>TRBV1|TRBJ1-1|NA|NA
CTSSHRDLPSTEAFF
TGCACCAGCAGCCACCGGGACCTCCCTAGCACTGAAGCTTTCTTT
>TRBV5-6|TRBJ1-3|NA|NA
CASSLDTRNTIYF
TGTGCCAGCAGCCTTGACACCCGAAACACCATATATTTT
>TRBV25-1|TRBJ1-2|TRBD1|NA
CASSELTGRNGYTF
TGTGCCAGCAGTGAGTTGACAGGGAGGAATGGCTACACCTTC
>TRBV11-2|TRBJ1-3|NA|NA
CASSWVISGNTIYF
TGTGCCAGCAGCTGGGTGATCTCTGGAAACACCATATATTTT
>TRBV7-9|TRBJ1-1|NA|NA
CASSLAGEAFF
TGTGCCAGCAGCTTAGCAGGGGAAGCTTTCTTT
>TRBV9|TRBJ1-4|NA|NA
CASSVDATNEKLFF
TGTGCCAGCAGCGTAGATGCAACTAATGAAAAACTGTTTTTT
>TRBV4-1|TRBJ1-5|NA|NA
CASSQESGTPYSNQPQHF
TGCGCCAGCAGCCAAGAGTCTGGGACACCCTATAGCAATCAGCCCCAGCATTTT
>TRBV7-9|TRBJ2-3|NA|NA
CASSLVGMDTQYF
TGTGCCAGCAGCTTAGTTGGGATGGATACGCAGTATTTT
>TRBV5-1|TRBJ1-2|NA|NA
CASTVGGRYTF
TGCGCCAGCACCGTGGGTGGGCGCTACACCTTC
>TRBV11-3|TRBJ1-1|NA|few
CASSLGDYTEAFF
TGTGCCAGCAGCTTAGGCGACTACACTGAAGCTTTCTTT
>TRBV19|TRBJ1-4|NA|NA
CASSMGLEPATNEKLFF
TGTGCCAGTAGTATGGGCCTGGAGCCCGCAACTAATGAAAAACTGTTTTTT
>TRBV5-1|TRBJ1-1|NA|NA
CASSTGQPAFEAFF
TGCGCCAGCAGCACAGGACAGCCGGCCTTTGAAGCTTTCTTT
>TRBV30|TRBJ2-1|NA|NA
CAWSVGGGHNEQFF
TGTGCCTGGAGTGTCGGGGGAGGTCACAATGAGCAGTTCTTC
>TRBV19|TRBJ1-1|NA|NA
CASSTTGTGGTEAFF
TGTGCCAGTAGTACAACAGGGACCGGGGGCACTGAAGCTTTCTTT
>TRBV4-1|TRBJ2-5|NA|NA
CASSQESGYQETQYF
TGCGCCAGCAGCCAAGAATCGGGGTACCAAGAGACCCAGTACTTC
>TRBV7-9|TRBJ1-2|NA|NA
CASSLSYGYTF
TGTGCCAGCAGCTTAAGCTATGGCTACACCTTC
>TRBV30|TRBJ2-1|NA|NA
CAWSLGGAYNEQFF
TGTGCCTGGAGTCTTGGCGGGGCTTACAATGAGCAGTTCTTC
>TRBV7-8|TRBJ2-1|NA|NA
CASSLVVSSYNEQFF
TGTGCCAGCAGCTTAGTTGTCAGCTCCTACAATGAGCAGTTCTTC
>TRBV3-1/TRBV3-2|TRBJ1-2|TRBD1|NA
CASGDRSPYGYTF
TGTGCCAGCGGGGACAGATCACCCTATGGCTACACCTTC
>TRBV7-2|TRBJ2-5|TRBD2|NA
CASSLHREGETQYF
TGTGCCAGCAGCTTACACCGGGAGGGGGAGACCCAGTACTTC
>TRBV30|TRBJ2-3|TRBD2|NA
CALGLAGADTQYF
TGTGCCCTGGGACTAGCGGGAGCGGATACGCAGTATTTT
>TRBV9|TRBJ1-3|TRBD1|NA
CASSTPGQGFHTIYF
TGTGCCAGCAGCACTCCGGGACAGGGTTTTCACACCATATATTTT
>TRBV19|TRBJ2-7|TRBD1|NA
CASSTSGQGIYEQYF
TGTGCCAGTAGTACGTCGGGACAGGGAATCTACGAGCAGTACTTC
>TRBV27|TRBJ2-7|TRBD2|NA
CASRALPGTSGSYEQYF
TGTGCCAGCAGAGCCCTACCCGGGACTAGCGGGAGCTACGAGCAGTACTTC